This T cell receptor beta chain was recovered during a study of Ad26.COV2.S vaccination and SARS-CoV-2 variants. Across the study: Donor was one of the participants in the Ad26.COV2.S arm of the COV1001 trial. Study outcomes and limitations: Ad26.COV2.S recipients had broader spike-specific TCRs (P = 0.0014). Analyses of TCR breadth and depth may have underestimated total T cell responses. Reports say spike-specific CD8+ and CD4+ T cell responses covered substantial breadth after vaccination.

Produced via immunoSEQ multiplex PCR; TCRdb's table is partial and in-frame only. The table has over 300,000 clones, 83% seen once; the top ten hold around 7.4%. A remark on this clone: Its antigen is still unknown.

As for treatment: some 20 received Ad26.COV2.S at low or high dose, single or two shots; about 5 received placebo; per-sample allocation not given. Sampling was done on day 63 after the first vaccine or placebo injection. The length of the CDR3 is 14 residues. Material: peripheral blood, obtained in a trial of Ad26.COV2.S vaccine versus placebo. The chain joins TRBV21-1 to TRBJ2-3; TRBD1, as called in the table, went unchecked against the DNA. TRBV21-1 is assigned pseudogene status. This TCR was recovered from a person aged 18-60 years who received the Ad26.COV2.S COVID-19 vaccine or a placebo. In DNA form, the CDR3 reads TGTGCCAGCAGCAAGCGACAGATCACAGATACGCAGTATTTT. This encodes CASSKRQITDTQYF.